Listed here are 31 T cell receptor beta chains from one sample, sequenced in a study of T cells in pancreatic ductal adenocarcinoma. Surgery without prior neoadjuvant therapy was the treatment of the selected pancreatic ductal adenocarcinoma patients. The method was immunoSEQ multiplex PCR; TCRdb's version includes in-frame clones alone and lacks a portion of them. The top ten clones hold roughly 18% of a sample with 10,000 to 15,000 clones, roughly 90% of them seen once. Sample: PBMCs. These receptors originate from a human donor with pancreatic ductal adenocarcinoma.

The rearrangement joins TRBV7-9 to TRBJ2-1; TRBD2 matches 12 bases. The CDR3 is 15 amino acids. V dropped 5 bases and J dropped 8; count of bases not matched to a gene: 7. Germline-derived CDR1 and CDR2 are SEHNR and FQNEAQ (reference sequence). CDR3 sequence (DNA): TGTGCCAGCAGCCGAGGACTAGCGGGGTTGGATGAGCAGTTCTTC. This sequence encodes CASSRGLAGLDEQFF.

The CDR3 loop reads CASSLWAGEQFF. The DNA for the CDR3 is TGTGCCAGCAGTTTGTGGGCGGGAGAGCAGTTCTTC. This chain joins TRBV27 and TRBJ2-1; weak D call: TRBD2 (6 bases). Trimming left V 3 bases short and J 10 bases short, with 10 bases between. The CDR3 totals 12 residues. In germline, CDR1 is MNHEY, CDR2 SMNVEV (reference sequence).

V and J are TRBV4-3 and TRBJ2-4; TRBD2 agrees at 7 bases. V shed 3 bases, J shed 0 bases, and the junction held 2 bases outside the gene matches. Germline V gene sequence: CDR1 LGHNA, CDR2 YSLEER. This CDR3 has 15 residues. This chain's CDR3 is CASSQGEGAKNIQYF. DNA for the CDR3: TGCGCCAGCAGCCAGGGGGAGGGAGCCAAAAACATTCAGTACTTC.

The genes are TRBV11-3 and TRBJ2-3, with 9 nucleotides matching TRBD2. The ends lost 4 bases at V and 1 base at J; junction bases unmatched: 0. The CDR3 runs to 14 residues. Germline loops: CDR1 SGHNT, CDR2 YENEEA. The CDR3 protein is CASSSSGGTDTQYF. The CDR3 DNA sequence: TGTGCCAGCAGCTCTAGCGGGGGCACAGATACGCAGTATTTT. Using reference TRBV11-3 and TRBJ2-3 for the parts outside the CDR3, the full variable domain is EAGVVQSPRYKIIEKKQPVAFWCNPISGHNTLYWYLQNLGQGPELLIRYENEEAVDDSQLPKDRFSAERLKGVDSTLKIQPAELGDSAVYLCASSSSGGTDTQYFGPGTRLTVL.

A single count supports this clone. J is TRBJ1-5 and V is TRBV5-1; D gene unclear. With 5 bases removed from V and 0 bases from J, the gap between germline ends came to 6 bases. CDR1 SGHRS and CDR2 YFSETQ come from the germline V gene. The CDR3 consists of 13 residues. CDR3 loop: CASSSDSNQPQHF. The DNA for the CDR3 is TGCGCCAGCAGTTCCGATAGCAATCAGCCCCAGCATTTT.

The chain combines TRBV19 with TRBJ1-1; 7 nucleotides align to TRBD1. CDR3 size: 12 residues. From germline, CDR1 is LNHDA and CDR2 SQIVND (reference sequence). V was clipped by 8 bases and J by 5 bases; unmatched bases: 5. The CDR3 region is CASGGQLTEAFF. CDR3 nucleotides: TGTGCCAGTGGGGGACAGCTTACTGAAGCTTTCTTT. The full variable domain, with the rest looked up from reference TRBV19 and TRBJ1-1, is DGGITQSPKYLFRKEGQNVTLSCEQNLNHDAMYWYRQDPGQGLRLIYYSQIVNDFQKGDIAEGYSVSREKKESFPLTVTSAQKNPTAFYLCASGGQLTEAFFGQGTRLTVV.

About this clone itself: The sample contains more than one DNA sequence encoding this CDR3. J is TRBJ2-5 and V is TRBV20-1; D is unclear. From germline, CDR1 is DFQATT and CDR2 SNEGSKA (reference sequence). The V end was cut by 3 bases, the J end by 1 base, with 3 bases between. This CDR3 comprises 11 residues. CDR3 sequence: CSASGQETQYF. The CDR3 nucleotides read TGCAGTGCTAGCGGCCAAGAGACCCAGTACTTC.

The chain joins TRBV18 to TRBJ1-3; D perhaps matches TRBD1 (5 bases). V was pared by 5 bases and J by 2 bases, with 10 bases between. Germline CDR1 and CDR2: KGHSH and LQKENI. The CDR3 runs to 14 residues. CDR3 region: CASSDGHPGNTIYF. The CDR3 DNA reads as TGTGCCAGCTCAGATGGACATCCTGGAAACACCATATATTTT. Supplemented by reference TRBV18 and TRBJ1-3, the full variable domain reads NAGVMQNPRHLVRRRGQEARLRCSPMKGHSHVYWYRQLPEEGLKFMVYLQKENIIDESGMPKERFSAEFPKEGPSILRIQQVVRGDSAAYFCASSDGHPGNTIYFGEGSWLTVV.

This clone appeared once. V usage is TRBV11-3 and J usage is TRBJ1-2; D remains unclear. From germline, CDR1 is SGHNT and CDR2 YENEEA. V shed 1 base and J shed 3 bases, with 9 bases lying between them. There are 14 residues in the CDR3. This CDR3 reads CASSLGPWDYGYTF. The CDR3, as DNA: TGTGCCAGCAGCTTAGGACCTTGGGACTATGGCTACACCTTC. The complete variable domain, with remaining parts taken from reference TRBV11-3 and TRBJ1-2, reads EAGVVQSPRYKIIEKKQPVAFWCNPISGHNTLYWYLQNLGQGPELLIRYENEEAVDDSQLPKDRFSAERLKGVDSTLKIQPAELGDSAVYLCASSLGPWDYGYTFGSGTRLTVV.

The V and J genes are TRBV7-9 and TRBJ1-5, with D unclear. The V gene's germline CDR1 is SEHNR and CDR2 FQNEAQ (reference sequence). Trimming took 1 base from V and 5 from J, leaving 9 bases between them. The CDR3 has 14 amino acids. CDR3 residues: CASSLDRADQPQHF. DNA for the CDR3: TGTGCCAGCAGCTTAGACAGAGCCGATCAGCCCCAGCATTTT.

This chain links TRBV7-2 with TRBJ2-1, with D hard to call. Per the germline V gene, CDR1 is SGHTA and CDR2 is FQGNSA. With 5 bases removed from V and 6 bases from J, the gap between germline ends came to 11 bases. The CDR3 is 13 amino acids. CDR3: CASSAGRSNEQFF. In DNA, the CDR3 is TGTGCCAGCAGCGCCGGACGGAGCAATGAGCAGTTCTTC.

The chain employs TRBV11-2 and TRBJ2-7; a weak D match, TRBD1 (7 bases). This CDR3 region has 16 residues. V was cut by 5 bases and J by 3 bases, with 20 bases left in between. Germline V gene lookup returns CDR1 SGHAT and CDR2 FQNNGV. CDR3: CASSRGGGTDFYEQYF. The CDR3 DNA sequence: TGTGCCAGCAGCCGAGGGGGCGGGACAGACTTCTACGAGCAGTACTTC.

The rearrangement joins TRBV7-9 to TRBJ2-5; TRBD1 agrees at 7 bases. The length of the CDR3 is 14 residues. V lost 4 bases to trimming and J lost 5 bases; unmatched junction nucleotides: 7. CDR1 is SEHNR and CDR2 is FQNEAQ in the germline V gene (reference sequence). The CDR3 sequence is CASSSEGGYETQYF. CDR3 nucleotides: TGTGCCAGCAGCTCTGAAGGGGGCTATGAGACCCAGTACTTC. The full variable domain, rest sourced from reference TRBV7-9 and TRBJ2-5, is DTGVSQNPRHKITKRGQNVTFRCDPISEHNRLYWYRQTLGQGPEFLTYFQNEAQLEKSRLLSDRFSAERPKGSFSTLEIQRTEQGDSAMYLCASSSEGGYETQYFGPGTRLLVL.

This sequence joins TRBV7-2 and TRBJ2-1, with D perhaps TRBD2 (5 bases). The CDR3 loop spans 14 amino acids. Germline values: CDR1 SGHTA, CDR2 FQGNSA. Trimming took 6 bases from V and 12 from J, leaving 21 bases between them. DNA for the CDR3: TGTGCCAGCAGGTTGCCCGGGGAGACGTTCGGGCAGTTCTTC. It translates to CASRLPGETFGQFF.

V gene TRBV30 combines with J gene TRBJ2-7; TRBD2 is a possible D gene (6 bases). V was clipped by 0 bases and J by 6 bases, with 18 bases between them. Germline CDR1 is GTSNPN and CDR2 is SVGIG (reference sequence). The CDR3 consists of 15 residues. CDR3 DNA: TGTGCCTGGAGTGTATACGGGGGAAGAGAGCGCGAGCAGTACTTC. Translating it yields CAWSVYGGREREQYF. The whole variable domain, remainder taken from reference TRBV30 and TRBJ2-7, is SQTIHQWPATLVQPVGSPLSLECTVEGTSNPNLYWYRQAAGRGLQLLFYSVGIGQISSEVPQNLSASRPQDRQFILSSKKLLLSDSGFYLCAWSVYGGREREQYFGPGTRLTVT.

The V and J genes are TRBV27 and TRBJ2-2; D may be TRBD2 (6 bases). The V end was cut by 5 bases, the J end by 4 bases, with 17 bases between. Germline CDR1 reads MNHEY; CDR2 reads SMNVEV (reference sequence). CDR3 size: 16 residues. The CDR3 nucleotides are TGTGCCAGCAGTGGGGGGACCGAACAATCCACCGGGGAGCTGTTTTTT. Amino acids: CASSGGTEQSTGELFF.

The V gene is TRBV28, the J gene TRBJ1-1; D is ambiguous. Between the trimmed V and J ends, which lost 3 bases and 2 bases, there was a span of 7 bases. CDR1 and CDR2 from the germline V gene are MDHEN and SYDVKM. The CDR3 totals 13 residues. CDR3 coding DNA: TGTGCCAGCAGTTTCTGGGGTAACACTGAAGCTTTCTTT. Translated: CASSFWGNTEAFF.

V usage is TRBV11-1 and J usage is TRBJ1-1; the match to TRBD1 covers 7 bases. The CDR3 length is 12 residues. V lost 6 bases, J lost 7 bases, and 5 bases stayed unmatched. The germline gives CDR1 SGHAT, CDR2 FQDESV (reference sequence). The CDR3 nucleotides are TGTGCCAGCAGTACAGGGACAGTTGAAGCTTTCTTT. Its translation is CASSTGTVEAFF.

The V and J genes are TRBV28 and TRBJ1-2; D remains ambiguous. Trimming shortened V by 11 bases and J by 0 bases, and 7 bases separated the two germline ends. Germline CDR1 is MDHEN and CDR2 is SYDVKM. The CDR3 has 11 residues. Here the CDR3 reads CAHNTNYGYTF. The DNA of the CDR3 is TGTGCCCATAATACTAACTATGGCTACACCTTC.

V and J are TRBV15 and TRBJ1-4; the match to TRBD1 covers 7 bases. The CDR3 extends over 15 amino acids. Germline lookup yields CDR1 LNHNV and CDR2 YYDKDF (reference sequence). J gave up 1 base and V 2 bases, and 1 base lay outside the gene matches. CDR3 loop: CATSRQGGTNEKLFF. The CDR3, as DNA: TGTGCCACCAGCAGACAGGGGGGAACTAATGAAAAACTGTTTTTT.

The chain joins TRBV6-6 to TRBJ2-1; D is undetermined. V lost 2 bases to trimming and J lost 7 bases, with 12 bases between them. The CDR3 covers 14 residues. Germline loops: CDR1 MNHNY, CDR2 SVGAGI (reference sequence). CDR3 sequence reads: CASSYVRSSNEQFF. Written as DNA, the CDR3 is TGTGCCAGCAGTTACGTCCGTTCCTCTAATGAGCAGTTCTTC.

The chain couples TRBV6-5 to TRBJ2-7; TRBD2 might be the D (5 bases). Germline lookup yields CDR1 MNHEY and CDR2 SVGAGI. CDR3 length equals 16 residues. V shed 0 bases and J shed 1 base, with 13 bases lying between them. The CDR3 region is CASSYSIATSSYEQYF. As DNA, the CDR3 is TGTGCCAGCAGTTACTCGATAGCGACATCTTCCTACGAGCAGTACTTC.

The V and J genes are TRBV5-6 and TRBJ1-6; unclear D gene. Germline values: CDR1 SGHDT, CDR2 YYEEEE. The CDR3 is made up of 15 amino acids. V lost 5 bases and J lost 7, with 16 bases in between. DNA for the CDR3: TGTGCCAGCAGGGACGGAGGACCGGAAAATTCACCCCTCCACTTT. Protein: CASRDGGPENSPLHF. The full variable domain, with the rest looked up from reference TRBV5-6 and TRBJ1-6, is DAGVTQSPTHLIKTRGQQVTLRCSPKSGHDTVSWYQQALGQGPQFIFQYYEEEERQRGNFPDRFSGHQFPNYSSELNVNALLLGDSALYLCASRDGGPENSPLHFGNGTRLTVT.

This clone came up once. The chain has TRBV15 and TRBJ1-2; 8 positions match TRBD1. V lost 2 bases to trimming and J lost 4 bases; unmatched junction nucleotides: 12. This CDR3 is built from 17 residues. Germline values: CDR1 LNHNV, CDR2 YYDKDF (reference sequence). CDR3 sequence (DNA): TGTGCCACCAGCAGATCCTGGGACAGGCCGCAGGGCTATGGCTACACCTTC. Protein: CATSRSWDRPQGYGYTF.

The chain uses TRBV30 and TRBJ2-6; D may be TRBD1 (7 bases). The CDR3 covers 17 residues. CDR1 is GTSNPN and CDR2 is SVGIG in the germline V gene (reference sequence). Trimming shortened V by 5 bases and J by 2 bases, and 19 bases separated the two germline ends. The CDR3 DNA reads TGTGCCTGGCGGCGGGACAGAACTCTTGCTGGGGCCAACGTCCTGACTTTC. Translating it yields CAWRRDRTLAGANVLTF.

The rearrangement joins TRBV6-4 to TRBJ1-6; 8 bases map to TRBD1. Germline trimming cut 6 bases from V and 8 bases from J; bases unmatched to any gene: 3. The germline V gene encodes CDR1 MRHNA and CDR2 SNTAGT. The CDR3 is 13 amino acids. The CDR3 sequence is CASSEDRDSPLHF. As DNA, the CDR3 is TGTGCCAGCAGCGAGGACAGGGATTCACCCCTCCACTTT.

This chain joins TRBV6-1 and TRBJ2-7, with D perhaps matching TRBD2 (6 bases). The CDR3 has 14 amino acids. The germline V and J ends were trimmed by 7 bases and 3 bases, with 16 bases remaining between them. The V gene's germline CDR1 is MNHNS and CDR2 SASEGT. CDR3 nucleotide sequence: TGTGCCAGCAAGATACTTAGCGGCAGCTACGAGCAGTACTTC. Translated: CASKILSGSYEQYF.

DNA of the CDR3: TGTGCCAGCAGCCAAGGGCAGGGCAGTTCCTACGAGCAGTACTTC. Amino acid sequence: CASSQGQGSSYEQYF. The chain links TRBV4-2 to TRBJ2-7; D possibly corresponds to TRBD1 (5 bases). The germline CDR1 and CDR2 sequences are LGHNA and YNFKEQ. The CDR3 contains 15 residues. V lost 1 base to trimming and J lost 1 base, with 11 bases between them.

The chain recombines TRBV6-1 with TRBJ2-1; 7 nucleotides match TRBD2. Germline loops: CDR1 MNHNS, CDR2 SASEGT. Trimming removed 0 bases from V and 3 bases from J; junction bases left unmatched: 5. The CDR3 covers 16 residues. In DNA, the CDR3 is TGTGCCAGCAGTGAAGCGGGAGGACTAGGCTACAATGAGCAGTTCTTC. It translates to CASSEAGGLGYNEQFF.

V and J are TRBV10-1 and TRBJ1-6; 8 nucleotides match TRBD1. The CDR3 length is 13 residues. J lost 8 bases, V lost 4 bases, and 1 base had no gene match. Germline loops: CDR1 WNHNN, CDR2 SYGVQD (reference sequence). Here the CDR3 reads CASSADRDSPLHF. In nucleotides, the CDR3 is TGCGCCAGCAGTGCGGACAGGGATTCACCCCTCCACTTT.

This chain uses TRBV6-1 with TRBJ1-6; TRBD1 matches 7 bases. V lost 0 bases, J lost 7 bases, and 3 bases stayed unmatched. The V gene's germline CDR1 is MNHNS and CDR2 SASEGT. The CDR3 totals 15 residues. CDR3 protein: CASSEAVTGNSPLHF. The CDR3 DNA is TGTGCCAGCAGTGAAGCCGTGACAGGGAATTCACCCCTCCACTTT.